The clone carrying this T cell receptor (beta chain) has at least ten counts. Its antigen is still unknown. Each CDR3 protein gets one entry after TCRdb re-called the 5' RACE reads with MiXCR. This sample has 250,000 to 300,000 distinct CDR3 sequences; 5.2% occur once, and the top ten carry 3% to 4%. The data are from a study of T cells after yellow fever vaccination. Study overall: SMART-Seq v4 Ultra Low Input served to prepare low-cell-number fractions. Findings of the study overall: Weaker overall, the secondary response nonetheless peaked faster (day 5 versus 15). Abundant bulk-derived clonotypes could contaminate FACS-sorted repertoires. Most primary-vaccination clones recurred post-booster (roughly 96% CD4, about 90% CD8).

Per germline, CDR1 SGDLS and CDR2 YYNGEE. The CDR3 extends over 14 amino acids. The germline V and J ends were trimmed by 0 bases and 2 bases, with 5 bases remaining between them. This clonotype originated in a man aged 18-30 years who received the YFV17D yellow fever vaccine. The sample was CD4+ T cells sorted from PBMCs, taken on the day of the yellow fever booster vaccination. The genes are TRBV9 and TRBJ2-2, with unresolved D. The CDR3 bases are TGTGCCAGCAGCGTAGGAGGTAACACCGGGGAGCTGTTTTTT. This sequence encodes CASSVGGNTGELFF.